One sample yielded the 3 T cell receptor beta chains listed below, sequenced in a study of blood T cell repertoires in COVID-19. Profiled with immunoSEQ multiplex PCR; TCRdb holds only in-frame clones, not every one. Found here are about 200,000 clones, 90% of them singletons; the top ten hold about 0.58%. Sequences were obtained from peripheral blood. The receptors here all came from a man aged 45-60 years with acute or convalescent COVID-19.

In DNA form, the CDR3 reads TGTGCCTGGAGTGGACAGGGTGAGACCCAGTACTTC. The encoded protein is CAWSGQGETQYF. The J gene is TRBJ2-5, the V gene TRBV30; 7 bases are a match to TRBD1. The CDR3 loop spans 12 amino acids. Germline assignment: CDR1 GTSNPN and CDR2 SVGIG (reference sequence). Trimming took 1 base from V and 5 from J; bases not matched to a gene: 1.

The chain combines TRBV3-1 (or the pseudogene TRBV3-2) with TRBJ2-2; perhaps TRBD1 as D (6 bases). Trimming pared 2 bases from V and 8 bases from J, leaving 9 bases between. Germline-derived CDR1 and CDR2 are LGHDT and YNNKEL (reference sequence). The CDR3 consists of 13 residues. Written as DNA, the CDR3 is TGTGCCAGCAGCCAACGGACAGTAGGGGAGCTGTTTTTT. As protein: CASSQRTVGELFF.

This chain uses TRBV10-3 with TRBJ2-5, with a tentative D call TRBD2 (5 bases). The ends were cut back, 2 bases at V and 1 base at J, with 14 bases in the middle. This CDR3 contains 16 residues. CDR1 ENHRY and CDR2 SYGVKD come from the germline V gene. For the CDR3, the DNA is TGTGCCATCAGTGAGAGTAGCGAGAACGGCCAAGAGACCCAGTACTTC. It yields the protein CAISESSENGQETQYF.